The 27 T cell receptor beta chains below come from one sample, sequenced in a study of CD8 T cells in Susac syndrome. Random hexamers primed reverse transcription of roughly 0.5 to 1 ug RNA. TCRdb re-called the immunoSEQ multiplex PCR reads through MiXCR, storing one row per CDR3 protein. The sample holds about 160,000 distinct CDR3 sequences, roughly 94% seen once. The sequenced sample consisted of CD4+ T cells from PBMCs. The source of these receptors is a human donor in good health.

This clonotype was seen once. This chain joins TRBV2 and TRBJ1-1; D not resolved. Trimming cost V 4 bases and J 2 bases, with 5 bases left between them. The germline V gene has CDR1 SNHLY and CDR2 FYNNEI. The CDR3 length is 12 residues. The CDR3 DNA reads TGTGCCAGCAGTGTAATAAACACTGAAGCTTTCTTT. It translates to CASSVINTEAFF.

The chain has TRBV20-1 and TRBJ1-4, with D perhaps TRBD1 (5 bases). CDR3 length: 10 amino acids. The V gene's germline CDR1 is DFQATT and CDR2 SNEGSKA (reference sequence). CDR3 bases: TGCGGAGGAGGGGATGAAAAACTGTTTTTT. It is translated as CGGGDEKLFF.

V is TRBV14 and J is TRBJ2-3; 7 bases agree with TRBD1. Germline V gene sequence: CDR1 SGHDN, CDR2 FVKESK. Unmatched junction bases numbered 9, after V lost 1 base and J lost 2 bases. The CDR3 totals 17 residues. The CDR3 coding sequence is TGTGCCAGCAGCCAAGTAATAGGCGGACAGGTCACAGATACGCAGTATTTT. Translated: CASSQVIGGQVTDTQYF.

The chain is built from TRBV12-3 or TRBV12-4 and TRBJ1-2, with TRBD1 identical over 8 bases. V dropped 6 bases and J dropped 6; count of bases not matched to a gene: 9. This CDR3 has 14 amino acids. The CDR3 bases are TGTGCCAGCAGCTGGTCGACAGGGGAGGATGGCTACACCTTC. It specifies CASSWSTGEDGYTF.

V usage is TRBV28 and J usage is TRBJ2-7; D perhaps matches TRBD1 (6 bases). Germline V gene sequence: CDR1 MDHEN, CDR2 SYDVKM. This CDR3 spans 14 amino acids. Trimming stripped 6 bases from V and 0 bases from J, with 12 bases between. CDR3 sequence reads: CASSEHRDSYEQYF. The CDR3 bases are TGTGCCAGCAGCGAACACAGGGACTCCTACGAGCAGTACTTC.

V is TRBV2 and J is TRBJ2-5, with 7 bases that match TRBD2. This CDR3 spans 16 amino acids. Unmatched junction bases numbered 13, after V lost 5 bases and J lost 4 bases. Germline-derived CDR1 and CDR2 are SNHLY and FYNNEI. The CDR3 protein is CASSPARSGAGETQYF. The DNA for the CDR3 is TGTGCCAGCAGTCCGGCCCGCAGCGGGGCGGGAGAGACCCAGTACTTC.

This chain links TRBV7-2 with TRBJ1-5, with 8 bases identical to TRBD1. There are 15 residues in the CDR3. V lost 5 bases and J lost 5; bases outside the gene matches: 8. The germline V gene encodes CDR1 SGHTA and CDR2 FQGNSA. The CDR3 DNA follows: TGTGCCAGCAGCCCGGACAGGGCTGAGCATCAGCCCCAGCATTTT. It yields the protein CASSPDRAEHQPQHF.

This chain links TRBV7-6 with TRBJ2-5, with TRBD2 identical over 12 bases. V was pared by 2 bases and J by 4 bases, with 5 bases of the junction left unmatched. The CDR3 is made up of 16 amino acids. The germline CDR1 and CDR2 sequences are SGHVS and FNYEAQ. The CDR3 spells CASSLQLAGGGETQYF. CDR3 DNA: TGTGCCAGCAGCTTACAACTAGCGGGGGGAGGAGAGACCCAGTACTTC.

This clonotype was counted a few times. The chain uses TRBV9 and TRBJ2-1, with 9 bases aligning to TRBD2. The CDR3 contains 14 residues. J gave up 5 bases and V 6 bases, and 6 bases lay outside the gene matches. The V gene's germline CDR1 is SGDLS and CDR2 YYNGEE. This CDR3 is CASMRTSANNEQFF. The CDR3 coding sequence is TGTGCCAGCATGCGGACTAGCGCTAACAATGAGCAGTTCTTC.

The rearrangement links TRBV18 to TRBJ2-7; D is possibly TRBD1 (6 bases). V was trimmed by 5 bases and J by 5 bases, leaving 13 bases between them. Germline V gives CDR1 KGHSH, CDR2 LQKENI. This CDR3 is built from 13 residues. CDR3 DNA: TGTGCCAGCTCATCCCAGGGGTTCGACGAGCAGTACTTC. This sequence encodes CASSSQGFDEQYF. Variable domain in full (rest from reference TRBV18 and TRBJ2-7): NAGVMQNPRHLVRRRGQEARLRCSPMKGHSHVYWYRQLPEEGLKFMVYLQKENIIDESGMPKERFSAEFPKEGPSILRIQQVVRGDSAAYFCASSSQGFDEQYFGPGTRLTVT.

This clonotype was picked up one time. The J gene is TRBJ1-5, the V gene TRBV4-3; TRBD1 matches at 8 bases. Germline V gene lookup returns CDR1 LGHNA and CDR2 YSLEER. The CDR3 extends over 16 amino acids. V lost 4 bases to trimming and J lost 4 bases; unmatched junction nucleotides: 9. CDR3 sequence: CASSRSRDRSNQPQHF. DNA of the CDR3: TGCGCCAGCAGCCGTAGCCGGGACAGGTCAAATCAGCCCCAGCATTTT.

The rearrangement links TRBV5-1 to TRBJ2-3; TRBD1 is a possible D gene (6 bases). The CDR3 sequence is 17 residues long. Germline V lookup: CDR1 SGHRS, CDR2 YFSETQ. V lost 7 bases to trimming and J lost 3 bases, with 24 bases between them. In DNA, the CDR3 is TGCGCCAGCCGACTACAGGGTATGAGGGTACGGACAGATACGCAGTATTTT. It specifies CASRLQGMRVRTDTQYF.

DNA for the CDR3: TGTGCCATCAGTGGCAACTACGAGCAGTACTTC. Amino acid sequence: CAISGNYEQYF. This chain joins TRBV10-3 and TRBJ2-7; D is unresolved. The germline V and J ends were trimmed by 4 bases and 3 bases, with 4 bases remaining between them. This CDR3 spans 11 amino acids. Looked up from germline, CDR1 is ENHRY and CDR2 is SYGVKD.

The V call is TRBV7-9, the J call TRBJ2-2, with TRBD2 matching 8 bases. With V trimmed by 7 bases and J by 1 base, 5 bases remained unmatched. CDR1 is SEHNR and CDR2 is FQNEAQ in the germline V gene (reference sequence). The CDR3 is made up of 15 amino acids. The CDR3 DNA follows: TGTGCCAGCACCAGCGGGGGTTTGAACACCGGGGAGCTGTTTTTT. Translating gives CASTSGGLNTGELFF. Full variable domain (missing parts from reference TRBV7-9 and TRBJ2-2): DTGVSQNPRHKITKRGQNVTFRCDPISEHNRLYWYRQTLGQGPEFLTYFQNEAQLEKSRLLSDRFSAERPKGSFSTLEIQRTEQGDSAMYLCASTSGGLNTGELFFGEGSRLTVL.

This chain connects TRBV29-1 to TRBJ1-2; D might be TRBD1 (5 bases). V was trimmed by 4 bases and J by 4 bases, leaving 13 bases between them. The germline CDR1 and CDR2 sequences are SQVTM and ANQGSEA. The CDR3 spans 13 residues. The CDR3 coding sequence is TGCAGCGTTGTCCCTGCAGGGACCTATGGCTACACCTTC. It is translated as CSVVPAGTYGYTF.

The chain couples TRBV11-2 to TRBJ2-7; possibly TRBD2 for D (6 bases). Trimming removed 5 bases from V and 2 bases from J, with 10 bases in between. This CDR3 spans 13 amino acids. The germline V gene encodes CDR1 SGHAT and CDR2 FQNNGV. The CDR3 loop reads CASSPGLTYEQYF. Written as DNA, the CDR3 is TGTGCCAGCAGCCCGGGACTTACCTACGAGCAGTACTTC. Using reference TRBV11-2 and TRBJ2-7 for the parts outside the CDR3, the full variable domain is EAGVAQSPRYKIIEKRQSVAFWCNPISGHATLYWYQQILGQGPKLLIQFQNNGVVDDSQLPKDRFSAERLKGVDSTLKIQPAKLEDSAVYLCASSPGLTYEQYFGPGTRLTVT.

The chain joins TRBV2 to TRBJ1-3; D gene unclear. Trimming pared 3 bases from V and 0 bases from J, leaving 6 bases between. The CDR3 runs 14 residues. Germline V gene sequence: CDR1 SNHLY, CDR2 FYNNEI. The CDR3, as DNA: TGTGCCAGCAGTGAGAACCTCTCTGGAAACACCATATATTTT. This encodes CASSENLSGNTIYF.

The chain carries TRBV9 and TRBJ2-4; D uncertain. V shed 7 bases and J shed 0 bases, with 11 bases lying between them. This CDR3 region has 14 residues. Germline assignment: CDR1 SGDLS and CDR2 YYNGEE. The CDR3: CASGESGAKNIQYF. The DNA for the CDR3 is TGTGCCAGCGGCGAGTCTGGAGCCAAAAACATTCAGTACTTC. Full variable domain (rest looked up from reference TRBV9 and TRBJ2-4): DSGVTQTPKHLITATGQRVTLRCSPRSGDLSVYWYQQSLDQGLQFLIQYYNGEERAKGNILERFSAQQFPDLHSELNLSSLELGDSALYFCASGESGAKNIQYFGAGTRLSVL.

This chain joins TRBV2 and TRBJ2-6; weak D call: TRBD2 (5 bases). This CDR3 is built from 15 residues. Trimming took 6 bases from V and 1 from J, leaving 10 bases between them. Germline V CDR1 and CDR2: SNHLY, FYNNEI. The CDR3 DNA reads TGTGCCAGCAGGAAAGGGAGATCTGGGGCCAACGTCCTGACTTTC. The encoded protein is CASRKGRSGANVLTF.

V and J are TRBV20-1 and TRBJ2-2, with a weak D call TRBD2 (5 bases). The CDR3 is 15 residues long. V was shortened by 4 bases and J by 2 bases, with 14 bases between the two germline ends. Germline lookup yields CDR1 DFQATT and CDR2 SNEGSKA (reference sequence). The CDR3 is CSATSSGVNTGELFF. The DNA for the CDR3 is TGCAGTGCTACTTCGAGCGGAGTCAACACCGGGGAGCTGTTTTTT.

The rearrangement joins TRBV28 to TRBJ1-5; TRBD1 is a possible D gene (6 bases). V was pared by 7 bases and J by 1 base, with 11 bases between. This CDR3 is built from 14 residues. Germline V gene lookup returns CDR1 MDHEN and CDR2 SYDVKM. The CDR3 DNA follows: TGTGCCAGCAAAACTACAGGGAGCAATCAGCCCCAGCATTTT. Encoded protein: CASKTTGSNQPQHF.

The chain couples TRBV6-4 to TRBJ1-1; no clear D gene. Germline loops: CDR1 MRHNA, CDR2 SNTAGT. Trimming cost V 3 bases and J 5 bases, with 16 bases left between them. This CDR3 is built from 15 residues. The CDR3 coding sequence is TGTGCCAGCAGTGATGTCCCTCGGGGAGGGACTGAAGCTTTCTTT. Its protein is CASSDVPRGGTEAFF.

This rearrangement joins TRBV2 to TRBJ1-2; 10 bases are shared with TRBD1. V lost 11 bases and J lost 3; bases outside the gene matches: 9. Germline CDR1 reads SNHLY; CDR2 reads FYNNEI. This CDR3 is 14 amino acids long. CDR3 bases: TGTGCCTCAAGAGACAGGGGGCGAGACTATGGCTACACCTTC. Its protein is CASRDRGRDYGYTF.

This chain uses TRBV18 with TRBJ1-2, with a weak D call TRBD1 (6 bases). This CDR3 is built from 15 residues. Germline V CDR1 and CDR2: KGHSH, LQKENI. V gave up 0 bases and J gave up 8 bases, with 16 bases separating them. CDR3 residues: CASSPPGAEAPGYTF. The CDR3 nucleotides read TGTGCCAGCTCACCACCGGGGGCGGAGGCGCCCGGCTACACCTTC.

The genes are TRBV4-1 and TRBJ1-5; D might be TRBD1 (5 bases). Trimming pared 0 bases from V and 3 bases from J, leaving 12 bases between. In germline, CDR1 is MGHRA, CDR2 YSYEKL. The CDR3 extends over 16 amino acids. The CDR3 loop reads CASSQEGPRANQPQHF. The CDR3 nucleotides are TGCGCCAGCAGCCAAGAAGGTCCCAGGGCCAATCAGCCCCAGCATTTT.

This clonotype was counted only a few times. This sequence joins TRBV3-1 and TRBJ2-7; D unresolved. The CDR3 is 12 residues long. Trimming removed 7 bases from V and 4 bases from J, with 11 bases in between. CDR1 LGHDT and CDR2 YNNKEL come from the germline V gene (reference sequence). The CDR3 nucleotides read TGTGCCAGCACCAGAGGTGCGTACGAGCAGTACTTC. Encoded protein: CASTRGAYEQYF.

The CDR3, as DNA: TGCGCCAGCAGCCAAGATTTTCACTACGAGCAGTACTTC. It encodes CASSQDFHYEQYF. V gene TRBV4-3 combines with J gene TRBJ2-7; no firm D call. Germline values: CDR1 LGHNA, CDR2 YSLEER. This CDR3 has 13 residues. Trimming removed 0 bases from V and 3 bases from J, with 6 bases in between.